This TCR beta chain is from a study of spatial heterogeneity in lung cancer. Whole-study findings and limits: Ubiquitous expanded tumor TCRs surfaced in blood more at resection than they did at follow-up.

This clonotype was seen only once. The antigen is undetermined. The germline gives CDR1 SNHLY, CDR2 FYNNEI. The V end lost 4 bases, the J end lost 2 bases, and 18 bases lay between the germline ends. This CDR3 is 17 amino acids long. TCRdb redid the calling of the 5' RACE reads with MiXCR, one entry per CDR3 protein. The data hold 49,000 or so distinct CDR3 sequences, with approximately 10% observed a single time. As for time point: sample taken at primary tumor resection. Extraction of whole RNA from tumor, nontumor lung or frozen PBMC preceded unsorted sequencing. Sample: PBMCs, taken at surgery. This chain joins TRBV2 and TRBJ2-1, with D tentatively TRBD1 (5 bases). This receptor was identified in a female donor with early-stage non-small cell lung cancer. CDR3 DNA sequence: TGTGCCAGCAGTGTCAGGGTGGGGTTTGGCACCTACAATGAGCAGTTCTTC. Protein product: CASSVRVGFGTYNEQFF.